This T cell receptor (beta chain) was observed in a study of cytomegalovirus exposure and HLA in healthy donors. Overall study findings and caveats: Among TCR beta chains of equal frequency, HLA-associated ones were more clonally expanded in a later analysis. Earlier analysis found most TCR beta V segments productive about 90% or about 30% of the time. Presence/absence analyses rested on an assumption that sequencing depth was roughly uniform across donors.

Germline V gene sequence: CDR1 SEHNR, CDR2 FQNEAQ (reference sequence). The CDR3 consists of 12 residues. A note on this clone: Its antigen is as yet unknown. A junction end diverges from the germline sequence, so it may reflect a read error.

Use of 60 Vbeta and 13 Jbeta primers characterized the PCR. Repertoires were generated with immunoSEQ multiplex PCR, while TCRdb's copy carries only in-frame clones and drops some. The sample lists around 250,000 clones, 81% seen once, with roughly 7.4% in the top ten. This TCR was recovered from a woman aged 60-75 years in good health and CMV-seropositive. The gene calls are TRBV7-9 and TRBJ1-1; no clear D gene. Specimen: PBMCs. The chain's CDR3 is CSSSRFNTEAFF. The CDR3 nucleotides read TGTTCCAGCAGCCGGTTTAACACTGAAGCTTTCTTT.